This T cell receptor (beta chain) was sequenced for a study of blood T cell repertoires in COVID-19. About the study: COVID-19 samples from acute and convalescent phases originated in the United States, Italy and Spain. The analysed material was cDNA or gDNA that came from T cells, B-cell-depleted T cells, or PBMCs.

In the original processing: Using reference gene primer amplification, nucleated cell counts were estimated. Produced via immunoSEQ multiplex PCR; TCRdb's table is partial and in-frame only. That table supplies the V and J calls and clone size; D and trimming were determined from the DNA. Counted here are 120,000 or so clones, about 86% occurring once; the ten biggest clones make up 3.8%. CDR1 is SGDLS, CDR2 YYNGEE, per germline. The CDR3 is 15 residues long. With 3 bases removed from V and 8 bases from J, the gap between germline ends came to 17 bases. The gene calls are TRBV9 and TRBJ1-4; D might be TRBD1 (6 bases). Specimen: peripheral blood. The source is a woman in her forties or fifties with acute or convalescent COVID-19. The CDR3 bases are TGTGCCAGCAGCGCGTCTCCCAGGGGTGGGGAAAAACTGTTTTTT. Amino acid sequence: CASSASPRGGEKLFF.